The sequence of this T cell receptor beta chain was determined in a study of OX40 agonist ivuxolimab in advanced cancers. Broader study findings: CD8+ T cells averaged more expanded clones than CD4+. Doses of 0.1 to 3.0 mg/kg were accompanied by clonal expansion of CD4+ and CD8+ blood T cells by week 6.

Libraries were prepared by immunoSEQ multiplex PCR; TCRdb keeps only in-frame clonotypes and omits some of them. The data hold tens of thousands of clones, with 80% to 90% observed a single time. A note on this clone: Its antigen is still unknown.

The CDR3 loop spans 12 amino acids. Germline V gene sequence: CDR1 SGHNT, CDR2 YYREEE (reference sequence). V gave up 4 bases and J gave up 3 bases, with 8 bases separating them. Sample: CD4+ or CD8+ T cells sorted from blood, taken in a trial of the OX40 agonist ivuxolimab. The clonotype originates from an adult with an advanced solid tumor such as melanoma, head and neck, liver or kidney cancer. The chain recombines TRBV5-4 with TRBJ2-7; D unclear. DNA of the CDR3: TGTGCCAGCAGCGGAGAGGACTACGAGCAGTACTTC. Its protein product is CASSGEDYEQYF.